The 18 T cell receptor beta chains reported below all come from one sample, sequenced in a study of cytomegalovirus exposure and HLA in healthy donors. Profiled with immunoSEQ multiplex PCR; TCRdb holds only in-frame clones, not every one. Seen here are approximately 65,000 clones, 95% to 97% observed once, and the top ten hold more than 2%. The sample was PBMCs. These TCRs come from a man aged 18-30 years in good health and CMV-seronegative.

The V call is TRBV5-4, the J call TRBJ2-3; weak D call: TRBD2 (6 bases). Germline-derived CDR1 and CDR2 are SGHNT and YYREEE (reference sequence). This CDR3 contains 14 residues. Trimming removed 7 bases at V and 5 bases at J, with 17 bases between. This CDR3 reads CASASGLAVDTQYF. CDR3 in DNA: TGTGCCAGCGCATCGGGGTTAGCGGTAGATACGCAGTATTTT. The full variable domain, with the rest looked up from reference TRBV5-4 and TRBJ2-3, is ETGVTQSPTHLIKTRGQQVTLRCSSQSGHNTVSWYQQALGQGPQFIFQYYREEENGRGNFPPRFSGLQFPNYSSELNVNALELDDSALYLCASASGLAVDTQYFGPGTRLTVL.

V and J are TRBV6-4 and TRBJ1-2; 10 nucleotides align to TRBD1. The CDR3 runs 17 residues. Germline V gene sequence: CDR1 MRHNA, CDR2 SNTAGT. V was clipped by 2 bases and J by 5 bases; unmatched bases: 11. Here the CDR3 reads CASSDPRQGAGGYGYTF. CDR3 nucleotides: TGTGCCAGCAGTGACCCCCGACAGGGGGCAGGAGGATATGGCTACACCTTC.

V is TRBV7-9 and J is TRBJ2-7; D is uncertain. Trimming left V 5 bases short and J 1 base short, with 6 bases between. Per germline, CDR1 SEHNR and CDR2 FQNEAQ (reference sequence). The CDR3 is made up of 12 amino acids. The CDR3 spells CASSQDSYEQYF. In DNA, the CDR3 is TGTGCCAGCAGCCAGGATTCCTACGAGCAGTACTTC. Drawing the rest from reference TRBV7-9 and TRBJ2-7, the complete variable domain is DTGVSQNPRHKITKRGQNVTFRCDPISEHNRLYWYRQTLGQGPEFLTYFQNEAQLEKSRLLSDRFSAERPKGSFSTLEIQRTEQGDSAMYLCASSQDSYEQYFGPGTRLTVT.

The chain couples TRBV12-5 to TRBJ2-3, with TRBD2 matching 14 bases. V gave up 5 bases and J gave up 3 bases; unmatched junction bases: 7. CDR1 is LGHNT and CDR2 is FRNRAP in the germline V gene. The CDR3 consists of 17 residues. The CDR3 here is CASGTGTSGSITDTQYF. Written as DNA, the CDR3 is TGTGCTAGTGGTACCGGGACTAGCGGGAGTATAACAGATACGCAGTATTTT.

The chain is built from TRBV5-4 and TRBJ2-1; 7 positions match TRBD1. J lost 6 bases, V lost 4 bases, and 1 base had no gene match. The CDR3 length is 12 residues. The germline CDR1 and CDR2 sequences are SGHNT and YYREEE (reference sequence). CDR3 bases: TGTGCCAGCAGCAGGGACAGCAATGAGCAGTTCTTC. Protein product: CASSRDSNEQFF.

This sequence joins TRBV9 and TRBJ1-2, with D uncertain. Looked up from germline, CDR1 is SGDLS and CDR2 is YYNGEE. V lost 0 bases to trimming and J lost 3 bases, with 12 bases between them. The CDR3 extends over 15 amino acids. CDR3 amino acids: CASSVARGSDYGYTF. The CDR3 DNA sequence: TGTGCCAGCAGCGTAGCTCGGGGATCGGACTATGGCTACACCTTC.

The V and J genes are TRBV7-9 and TRBJ1-5; 12 nucleotides line up with TRBD1. Losses at the gene ends were 5 bases for V and 5 bases for J; bases not matched to a gene: 10. The germline V gene encodes CDR1 SEHNR and CDR2 FQNEAQ (reference sequence). The CDR3 has 17 amino acids. The CDR3 DNA is TGTGCCAGCAGCAACCGGGACAGGGGGCGGATTTATCAGCCCCAGCATTTT. The encoded protein is CASSNRDRGRIYQPQHF.

The chain combines TRBV6-5 with TRBJ1-1; TRBD1 might be the D (5 bases). The ends were cut back, 0 bases at V and 7 bases at J, with 9 bases in the middle. This CDR3 has 13 amino acids. Germline V lookup: CDR1 MNHEY, CDR2 SVGAGI. The CDR3 is CASSYSKGYEAFF. The DNA of the CDR3 is TGTGCCAGCAGTTACTCGAAGGGGTATGAAGCTTTCTTT.

This clone came up once. The chain is built from TRBV16 and TRBJ1-5; 7 bases agree with TRBD1. This CDR3 has 15 amino acids. J lost 7 bases, V lost 6 bases, and 12 bases had no gene match. Germline lookup yields CDR1 KGHSY and CDR2 FQNENV. Here the CDR3 reads CASRHLDRENQPQHF. The CDR3 DNA reads TGTGCCAGCAGACATCTCGACAGGGAGAACCAGCCCCAGCATTTT.

This rearrangement joins TRBV6-6 to TRBJ1-5; 7 nucleotides agree with TRBD1. There are 15 residues in the CDR3. In germline, CDR1 is MNHNY, CDR2 SVGAGI (reference sequence). Germline trimming cut 6 bases from V and 1 base from J; bases unmatched to any gene: 6. The CDR3 reads CASSPRQGSNQPQHF. CDR3 DNA sequence: TGTGCCAGCAGCCCACGACAGGGAAGCAATCAGCCCCAGCATTTT.

The gene calls are TRBV19 and TRBJ1-4, with D perhaps TRBD1 (6 bases). This CDR3 contains 12 residues. V was cut by 8 bases and J by 7 bases, with 11 bases left in between. Germline loops: CDR1 LNHDA, CDR2 SQIVND (reference sequence). CDR3 region: CASSRGSEKLFF. The CDR3, as DNA: TGTGCCAGTTCCAGGGGCAGTGAAAAACTGTTTTTT.

The rearrangement uses TRBV27 and TRBJ1-2, with unresolved D. V lost 2 bases and J lost 4, with 8 bases in between. Germline V gene data show CDR1 as MNHEY and CDR2 as SMNVEV (reference sequence). The CDR3 is 13 amino acids. The CDR3 DNA reads TGTGCCAGCAGTTTACGGGATGGCTATGGCTACACCTTC. It yields the protein CASSLRDGYGYTF.

This chain links TRBV6-4 with TRBJ1-3; 7 positions match TRBD1. The length of the CDR3 is 16 residues. The germline CDR1 and CDR2 sequences are MRHNA and SNTAGT. The J segment lost 3 bases and the V segment lost 4 bases, leaving 9 bases of the junction unmatched. CDR3 residues: CASSAPGQGDGNTIYF. CDR3 DNA sequence: TGTGCCAGCAGTGCCCCAGGGCAGGGGGATGGAAACACCATATATTTT.

The chain is built from TRBV6-5 and TRBJ1-1; 9 bases match TRBD1. Germline CDR1 reads MNHEY; CDR2 reads SVGAGI. V lost 5 bases and J lost 10; bases outside the gene matches: 14. CDR3 size: 15 residues. The CDR3 region is CASSTAGTGRDGAFF. CDR3 DNA sequence: TGTGCCAGCAGTACAGCCGGGACAGGGCGCGATGGAGCTTTCTTT.

The V gene is TRBV9, the J gene TRBJ2-1; the D gene is possibly TRBD2 (6 bases). The CDR3 is made up of 15 amino acids. Per germline, CDR1 SGDLS and CDR2 YYNGEE. V was shortened by 2 bases and J by 1 base, with 10 bases between the two germline ends. The chain's CDR3 is CASSVGGTSYNEQFF. CDR3 nucleotides: TGTGCCAGCAGCGTTGGCGGGACTTCCTACAATGAGCAGTTCTTC.

The rearrangement joins TRBV5-4 to TRBJ2-7, with 7 positions matching TRBD1. Per germline, CDR1 SGHNT and CDR2 YYREEE (reference sequence). Losses at the gene ends were 1 base for V and 3 bases for J; bases not matched to a gene: 13. This CDR3 is 17 amino acids long. In DNA form, the CDR3 reads TGTGCCAGCAGCTTGTTTGGCCGGAGAGGGGGCTTCTACGAGCAGTACTTC. This codes for CASSLFGRRGGFYEQYF.

This rearrangement joins TRBV27 to TRBJ2-7; TRBD2 matches at 14 bases. Trimming cost V 6 bases and J 2 bases; bases outside gene matches: 3. In germline, CDR1 is MNHEY, CDR2 SMNVEV (reference sequence). The CDR3 sequence is 15 residues long. The CDR3 is CASRQGLAGAYEQYF. The DNA for the CDR3 is TGTGCCAGCAGGCAGGGACTAGCGGGAGCCTACGAGCAGTACTTC.

This rearrangement joins TRBV5-6 to TRBJ1-4; TRBD1 aligns across 8 bases. Trimming took 0 bases from V and 7 from J; bases not matched to a gene: 11. Germline V CDR1 and CDR2: SGHDT, YYEEEE. This CDR3 region has 17 residues. CDR3 coding DNA: TGTGCCAGCAGCTTGGCCGGGACAGGAGGTCTCATTGAAAAACTGTTTTTT. Translated: CASSLAGTGGLIEKLFF.